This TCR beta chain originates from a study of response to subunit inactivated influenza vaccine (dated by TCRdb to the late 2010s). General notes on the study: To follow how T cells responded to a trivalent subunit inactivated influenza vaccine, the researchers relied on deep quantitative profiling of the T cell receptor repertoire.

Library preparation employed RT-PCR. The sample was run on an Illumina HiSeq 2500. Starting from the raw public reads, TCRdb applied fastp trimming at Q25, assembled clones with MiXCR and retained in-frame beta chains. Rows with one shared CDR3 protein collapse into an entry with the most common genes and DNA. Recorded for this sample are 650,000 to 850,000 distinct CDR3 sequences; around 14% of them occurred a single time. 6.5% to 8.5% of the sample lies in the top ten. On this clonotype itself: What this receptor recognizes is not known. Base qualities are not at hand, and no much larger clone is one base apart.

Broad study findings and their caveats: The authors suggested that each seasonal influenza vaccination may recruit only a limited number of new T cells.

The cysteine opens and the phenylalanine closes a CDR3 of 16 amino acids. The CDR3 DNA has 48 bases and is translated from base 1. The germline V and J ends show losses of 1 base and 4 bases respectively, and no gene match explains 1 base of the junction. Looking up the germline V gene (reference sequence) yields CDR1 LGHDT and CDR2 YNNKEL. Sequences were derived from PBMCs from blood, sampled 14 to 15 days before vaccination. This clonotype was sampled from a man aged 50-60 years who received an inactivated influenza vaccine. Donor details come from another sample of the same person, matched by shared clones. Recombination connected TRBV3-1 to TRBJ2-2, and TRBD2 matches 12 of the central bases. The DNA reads TGTGCCAGCAGCCAAGGGACTAGCGGGATCACCGGGGAGCTGTTTTTT. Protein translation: CASSQGTSGITGELFF. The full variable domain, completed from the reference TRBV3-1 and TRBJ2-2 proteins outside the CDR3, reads DTAVSQTPKYLVTQMGNDKSIKCEQNLGHDTMYWYKQDSKKFLKIMFSYNNKELIINETVPNRFSPKSPDKAHLNLHINSLELGDSAVYFCASSQGTSGITGELFFGEGSRLTVL.